This T cell receptor (beta chain) was sequenced for a study of blood T cell repertoires in COVID-19. V shed 2 bases, J shed 3 bases, and the junction held 0 bases outside the gene matches. This CDR3 is built from 13 residues. Germline V CDR1 and CDR2: SGHAT, FQNNGV. Libraries were prepared by immunoSEQ multiplex PCR; TCRdb keeps only in-frame clonotypes and omits some of them. The sample includes some 88,000 clones, more than 75% of them seen just once. Sequenced: peripheral blood. The chain employs TRBV11-2 and TRBJ1-2; TRBD1 agrees at 7 bases. The TCR originated in a woman in her 70s with acute or convalescent COVID-19. The DNA of the CDR3 is TGTGCCAGCAGCTTACAGGGGGACTATGGCTACACCTTC. Translation: CASSLQGDYGYTF.